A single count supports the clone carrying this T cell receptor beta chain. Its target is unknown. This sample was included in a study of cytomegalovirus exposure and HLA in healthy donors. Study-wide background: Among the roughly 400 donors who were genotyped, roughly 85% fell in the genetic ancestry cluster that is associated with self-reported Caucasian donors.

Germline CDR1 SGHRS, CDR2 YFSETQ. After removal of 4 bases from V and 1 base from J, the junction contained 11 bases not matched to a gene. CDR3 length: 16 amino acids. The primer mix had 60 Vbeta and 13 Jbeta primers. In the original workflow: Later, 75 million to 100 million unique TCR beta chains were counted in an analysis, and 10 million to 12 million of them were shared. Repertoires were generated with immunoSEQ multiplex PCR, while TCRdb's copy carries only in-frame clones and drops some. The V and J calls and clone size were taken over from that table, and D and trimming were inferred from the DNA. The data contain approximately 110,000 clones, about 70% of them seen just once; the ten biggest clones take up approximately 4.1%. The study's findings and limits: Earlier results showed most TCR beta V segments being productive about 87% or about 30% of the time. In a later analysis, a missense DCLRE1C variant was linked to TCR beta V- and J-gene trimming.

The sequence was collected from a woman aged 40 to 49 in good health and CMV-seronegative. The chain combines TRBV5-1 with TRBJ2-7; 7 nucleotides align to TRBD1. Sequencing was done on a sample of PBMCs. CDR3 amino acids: CASSVGRDRVSYEQYF. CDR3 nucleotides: TGCGCCAGCAGCGTTGGACGAGACAGGGTATCCTACGAGCAGTACTTC.